The clone carrying this TCR delta chain was observed a handful of times. The TCRdb protein comes from a much larger clone and disagrees with this DNA's translation at residue 13, likely due to a read error; the protein given here is derived from the DNA. These data are taken from a study of gamma-delta chains in newborns, infants, children. TCRdb used CATT to re-call clones from the reads. The data show 5,200 or so delta-chain clones, with around 3% seen just once and 15% held by the top ten. This clonotype was obtained from a child who was a newborn, infant or young child, either healthy, febrile or measles-vaccinated (not recorded which). The sample consisted of blood.

The CDR3 protein is CALGERGLPTAQPFF. CDR3 DNA sequence: TGTGCTCTTGGGGAACGCGGTCTCCCAACAGCACAACCCTTCTTT. The V gene is TRDV1, the J gene TRDJ2; D is uncertain. There are 15 residues in the CDR3. Germline V lookup: CDR1 TSWWSYY, CDR2 QGS.